A single sample gave rise to the 5 T cell receptor beta chains below, sequenced in a study of T cell changes during pregnancy in multiple sclerosis. Clones were sequenced by immunoSEQ multiplex PCR, and TCRdb holds only the in-frame ones, with some missing. This table has about 50,000 clones, roughly nine tenths appearing once. The specimen comprised CD8+ T cells from peripheral blood mononuclear cells, sampled after pregnancy. These receptors were collected from a female donor with multiple sclerosis, enrolled in a pregnancy study.

The chain links TRBV6-5 to TRBJ2-2, with 8 bases fitting TRBD1. Germline CDR1 reads MNHEY; CDR2 reads SVGAGI. The CDR3 sequence is 15 residues long. With 2 bases clipped from V and 4 bases from J, the junction kept 3 bases outside the gene matches. CDR3 nucleotide sequence: TGTGCCAGCAGTTACGGACAGGGTTCCACCGGGGAGCTGTTTTTT. This translates into CASSYGQGSTGELFF.

The chain is built from TRBV15 and TRBJ2-3, with 8 bases that match TRBD2. Germline V lookup: CDR1 LNHNV, CDR2 YYDKDF (reference sequence). The CDR3 loop spans 16 amino acids. The J segment lost 4 bases and the V segment lost 9 bases, leaving 15 bases of the junction unmatched. Here the CDR3 reads CATSSRSGAASDTQYF. CDR3 coding DNA: TGTGCCACTAGTTCCCGTAGCGGGGCCGCTTCAGATACGCAGTATTTT.

The J gene is TRBJ2-7, the V gene TRBV6-5; 11 positions agree with TRBD2. J lost 5 bases, V lost 4 bases, and 7 bases had no gene match. Per germline, CDR1 MNHEY and CDR2 SVGAGI. This CDR3 contains 15 residues. The CDR3 nucleotides read TGTGCCAGCAGTTTCTTTAGCGGGGGGGCGGACGAGCAGTACTTC. It translates to CASSFFSGGADEQYF.

This clone was seen a few times. The chain is built from TRBV6-1 and TRBJ2-7; 9 nucleotides match TRBD2. J was trimmed by 3 bases and V by 8 bases; bases with no gene match: 5. The CDR3 has 13 residues. Looked up from germline, CDR1 is MNHNS and CDR2 is SASEGT. The CDR3 DNA reads TGTGCCAGCGGTCTAGCGGGGATCTACGAGCAGTACTTC. The encoded protein is CASGLAGIYEQYF.

Written as DNA, the CDR3 is TGTGCCAGTAGTCTCCTTTCACCCCTCCACTTT. Translated, it gives CASSLLSPLHF. The chain joins TRBV19 to TRBJ1-6, with D hard to call. Germline V lookup: CDR1 LNHDA, CDR2 SQIVND (reference sequence). V lost 5 bases and J lost 9, with 5 bases in between. The CDR3 runs to 11 residues.